The clone carrying this T cell receptor beta chain has ten or more counts. Its target is unknown. The source of the sample is a study of T cell repertoires in cytomegalovirus infection. Study information: Evidence of both CMV infection and a matching HLA type came from public TCR beta signatures.

TCRdb re-analysed the reads in MiXCR, keeping a single row per CDR3 protein. This repertoire shows about 490,000 distinct CDR3 sequences, less than 30% found once; its top ten account for over 10%. Findings of the study overall: Carriage of CMV together with the relevant HLA was identifiable through cumulative public TCR beta family frequency.

Germline V CDR1 and CDR2: MNHNS, SASEGT. CDR3 length: 14 amino acids. V lost 6 bases and J lost 5, with 13 bases in between. The clonotype was recovered from a human donor in good health (CMV status not recorded). Some clones in this sample may be carry-over from other donors' samples. The chain has TRBV6-1 and TRBJ2-2; D gene unclear. Sequencing was performed on PBMCs. Written as DNA, the CDR3 is TGTGCCAGCAGAGAGATGATTGGAACCGGGGAGCTGTTTTTT. Translating it yields CASREMIGTGELFF.